This T cell receptor beta chain is drawn from a study of technical replicates of blood from several donors. Per germline, CDR1 SNHLY and CDR2 FYNNEI. CDR3 length equals 15 residues. V trimming: 7 bases; J trimming: 0 bases; junction bases outside the gene matches: 4. The protocol was immunoSEQ multiplex PCR, while the TCRdb copy is restricted to in-frame clones and leaves out a portion. The sample includes 65,000 to 90,000 clones, 90% of them seen just once. The chain employs TRBV2 and TRBJ2-2; TRBD1 matches at 8 bases. This sequence was found in a human donor in good health. Some clones in this sample may be carry-over from other donors' samples. The specimen sequenced was PBMCs. In DNA form, the CDR3 reads TGTGCCAGCAATAGACAGGGGTCGAACACCGGGGAGCTGTTTTTT. This sequence encodes CASNRQGSNTGELFF.